The sample holds a few counts of the clone carrying this T cell receptor beta chain. All recovered Cohort 3 donors got two negative PCRs, got clearance, or saw symptom resolution. The germline gives CDR1 SGHAT, CDR2 FQNNGV. The CDR3 has 16 residues. V lost 5 bases, J lost 5 bases, and 9 bases stayed unmatched. These data belong to a study of blood T cell repertoires in COVID-19. Sequencing used immunoSEQ multiplex PCR; TCRdb keeps in-frame clones, though not all of them. Found here are approximately 130,000 clones, 75% to 90% of them singletons; the top ten hold 15% to 20%. The V and J genes are TRBV11-2 and TRBJ2-5; TRBD1 agrees at 12 bases. The source of this sequence is a man younger than 45 who had recovered from COVID-19. The specimen was PBMCs or T cells enriched from blood (not recorded which). The CDR3 is CASSPVGTGGLETQYF. In DNA, the CDR3 is TGTGCCAGCAGCCCCGTCGGGACAGGGGGCTTGGAGACCCAGTACTTC.